This T cell receptor beta chain was recorded in a study of T-cell reconstitution after alpha-beta-depleted transplantation in children. Unique molecular identifiers featured in how the TCRbeta library was prepared. A single record per CDR3 protein comes from TCRdb applying MiXCR to the PCR reads. In the table there are 250,000 to 400,000 distinct CDR3 sequences, around 25% of which are singletons. This clonotype was detected only a few times. Germline V gene lookup returns CDR1 SGHRS and CDR2 YFSETQ. This CDR3 has 15 residues. The V segment lost 5 bases and the J segment 4 bases; nucleotides outside the gene matches: 9.

The source of this sequence is a male patient between 10 and 17 years old who had a stem cell transplant for acute lymphoblastic leukemia, so the T cells may come from the graft donor. V usage is TRBV5-1 and J usage is TRBJ2-7; 10 nucleotides match TRBD2. This specimen was PBMCs, mostly from graft donor cells, taken 180 days after TCRalphabeta/CD19-depleted stem cell transplant. The CDR3 DNA follows: TGCGCCAGCAGTTTCAGGTCTAGCGGGGGATACGAGCAGTACTTC. Amino acids: CASSFRSSGGYEQYF.